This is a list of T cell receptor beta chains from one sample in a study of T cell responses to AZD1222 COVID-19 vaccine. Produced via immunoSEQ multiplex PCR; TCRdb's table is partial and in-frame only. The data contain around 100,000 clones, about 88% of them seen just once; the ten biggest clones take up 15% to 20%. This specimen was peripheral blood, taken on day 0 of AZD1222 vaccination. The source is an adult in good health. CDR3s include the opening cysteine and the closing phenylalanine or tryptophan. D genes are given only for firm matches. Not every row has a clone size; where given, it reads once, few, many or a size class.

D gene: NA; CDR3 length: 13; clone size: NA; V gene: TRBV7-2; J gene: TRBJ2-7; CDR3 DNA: TGTGCCATACCCCAGGCAGCCTCCTACGAGCAGTACTTC; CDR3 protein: CAIPQAASYEQYF
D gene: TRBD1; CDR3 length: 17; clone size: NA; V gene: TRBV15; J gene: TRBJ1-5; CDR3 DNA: TGTGCCACCAGCAGAGGTATTACAGGGGGCATAGCTCAGCCCCAGCATTTT; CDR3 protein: CATSRGITGGIAQPQHF
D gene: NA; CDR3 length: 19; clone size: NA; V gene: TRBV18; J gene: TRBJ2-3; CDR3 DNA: TGTGCCAGCTCACCAGGTGGACAGGGGACTAGCAGGAGCACAGATACGCAGTATTTT; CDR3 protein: CASSPGGQGTSRSTDTQYF
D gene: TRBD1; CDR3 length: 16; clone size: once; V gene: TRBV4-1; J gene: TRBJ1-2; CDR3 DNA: TGCGCCAGCAGCCAAGGGTCTCGGGACAGCTTCTATGGCTACACCTTC; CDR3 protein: CASSQGSRDSFYGYTF
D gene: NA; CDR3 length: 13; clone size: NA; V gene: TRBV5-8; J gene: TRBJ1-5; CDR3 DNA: TGTGCCAGCAGCTGGAAAATGGATCAGCCCCAGCATTTT; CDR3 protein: CASSWKMDQPQHF
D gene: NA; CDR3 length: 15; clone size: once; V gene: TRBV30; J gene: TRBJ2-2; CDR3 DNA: TGTGCCTGGAGGGATTTCACGTGGGGTGTCGGGGAGCTGTTTTTT; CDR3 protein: CAWRDFTWGVGELFF
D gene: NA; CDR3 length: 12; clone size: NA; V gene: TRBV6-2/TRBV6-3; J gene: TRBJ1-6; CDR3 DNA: TGTGCCAGCAGCCCGACAGTTTCACCCCTCCACTTT; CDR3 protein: CASSPTVSPLHF
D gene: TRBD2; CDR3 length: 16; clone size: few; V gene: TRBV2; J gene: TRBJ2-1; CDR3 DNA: TGTGCCAGCAGAATAGGACTAGCGGGAGGTATCAATGAGCAGTTCTTC; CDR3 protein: CASRIGLAGGINEQFF
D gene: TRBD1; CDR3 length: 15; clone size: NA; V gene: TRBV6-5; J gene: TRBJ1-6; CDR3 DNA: TGTGCCAGCATTACCGGGACAGGTCATAATTCACCCCTCCACTTT; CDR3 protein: CASITGTGHNSPLHF
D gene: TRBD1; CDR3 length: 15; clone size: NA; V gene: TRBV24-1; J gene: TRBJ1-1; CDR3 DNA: TGTGCCACCAGTGATCCACAGGGGGGGAGCACTGAAGCTTTCTTT; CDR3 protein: CATSDPQGGSTEAFF
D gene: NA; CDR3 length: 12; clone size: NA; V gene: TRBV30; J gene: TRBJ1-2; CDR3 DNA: TGTGCCTGGAGTGTACTGGGCTATGGCTACACCTTC; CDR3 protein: CAWSVLGYGYTF
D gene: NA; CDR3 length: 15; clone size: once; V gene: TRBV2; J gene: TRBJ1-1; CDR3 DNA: TGTGCCAGCAGTGGGGTCGGTACGCCAGACACTGAAGCTTTCTTT; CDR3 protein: CASSGVGTPDTEAFF
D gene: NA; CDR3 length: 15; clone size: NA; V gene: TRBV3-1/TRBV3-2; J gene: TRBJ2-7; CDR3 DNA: TGTGCCAGCAGCCCCCAGGGCGGGGGCCTCTACGAGCAGTACTTC; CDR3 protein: CASSPQGGGLYEQYF
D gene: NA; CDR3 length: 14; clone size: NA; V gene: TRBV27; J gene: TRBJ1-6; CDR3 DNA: TGTGCCAGCAGTTTATTTGGGGATAATTCACCCCTCCACTTT; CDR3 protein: CASSLFGDNSPLHF
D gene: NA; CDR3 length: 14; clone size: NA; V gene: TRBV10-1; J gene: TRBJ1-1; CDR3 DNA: TGCGCCAGCAGTGTAGCGAGGGAGAACACTGAAGCTTTCTTT; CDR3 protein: CASSVARENTEAFF
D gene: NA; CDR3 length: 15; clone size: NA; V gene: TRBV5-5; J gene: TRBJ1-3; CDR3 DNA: TGTGCCAGCAGCTTGGTGGGGACGTGGGGAAACACCATATATTTT; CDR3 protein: CASSLVGTWGNTIYF
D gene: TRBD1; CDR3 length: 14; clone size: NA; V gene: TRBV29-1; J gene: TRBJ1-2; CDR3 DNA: TGCAGCGTTCGTTTCCGGGACAGGGGGGATGGCTACACCTTC; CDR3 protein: CSVRFRDRGDGYTF
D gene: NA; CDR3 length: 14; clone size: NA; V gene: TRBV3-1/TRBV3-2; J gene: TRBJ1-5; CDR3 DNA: TGTGCCAGCAGCCAACGAGGAGGAAATCAGCCCCAGCATTTT; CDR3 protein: CASSQRGGNQPQHF
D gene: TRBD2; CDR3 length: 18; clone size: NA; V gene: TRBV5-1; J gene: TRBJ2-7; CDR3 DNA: TGCGCCAGCAGCCGAAGTTTGGACTCGGCTAGCGGGTCCTACGAGCAGTACTTC; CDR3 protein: CASSRSLDSASGSYEQYF
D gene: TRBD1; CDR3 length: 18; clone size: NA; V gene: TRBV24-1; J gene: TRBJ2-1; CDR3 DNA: TGTGCCACCAGTCCAGGACAGGGGCCCGAACTGTTTATCGATGAGCAGTTCTTC; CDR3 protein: CATSPGQGPELFIDEQFF
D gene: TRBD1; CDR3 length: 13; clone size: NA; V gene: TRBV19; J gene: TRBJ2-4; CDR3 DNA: TGTGCCAGTACACAGGGGAGCCCAAACATTCAGTACTTC; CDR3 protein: CASTQGSPNIQYF
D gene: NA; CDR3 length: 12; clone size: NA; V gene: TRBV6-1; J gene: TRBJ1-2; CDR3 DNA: TGTGCCAGCAGTGAAGTTCGGAGAGGCTACACCTTC; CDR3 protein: CASSEVRRGYTF
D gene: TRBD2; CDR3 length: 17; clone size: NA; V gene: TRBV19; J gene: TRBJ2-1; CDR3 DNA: TGTGCCAGTAGTATCCCCTCTAGCGGTCCTTCCTACAATGAGCAGTTCTTC; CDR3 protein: CASSIPSSGPSYNEQFF